A few counts support the clone carrying this T cell receptor (beta chain). Antigen specificity is unknown. This sample was included in a study of naive and memory T cell subsets. Study outcomes and limitations: Over 95% of naive TCR sequences appeared only once after error correction, unlike memory subsets. A few larger clonotypes appeared in naive repertoires, especially CD8, possibly memory cells re-expressing CD45RA.

Two oligonucleotides, mixed equimolar, formed the beta constant-region primer covering TRBC1 and TRBC2. Nested alpha and beta constant-region primers with the SP2 primer drove four PCR rounds on ligated cDNA. TCRdb re-called the UMI-ligation and nested PCR reads with MiXCR, one entry per CDR3 protein. The table includes roughly 140,000 distinct CDR3 sequences, about 20% detected once. Germline CDR1 is MGHRA and CDR2 is YSYEKL. V dropped 0 bases and J dropped 9; count of bases not matched to a gene: 7. This CDR3 region has 16 residues. This chain uses TRBV4-1 with TRBJ1-6; 8 bases line up with TRBD1. Sequencing used naive CD8+ T cells from blood. This clonotype was sampled from a human donor in good health. CDR3 DNA sequence: TGCGCCAGCAGCCAAGAATCAGGGGGCGCGGGTTCACCCCTCCACTTT. It translates to CASSQESGGAGSPLHF.